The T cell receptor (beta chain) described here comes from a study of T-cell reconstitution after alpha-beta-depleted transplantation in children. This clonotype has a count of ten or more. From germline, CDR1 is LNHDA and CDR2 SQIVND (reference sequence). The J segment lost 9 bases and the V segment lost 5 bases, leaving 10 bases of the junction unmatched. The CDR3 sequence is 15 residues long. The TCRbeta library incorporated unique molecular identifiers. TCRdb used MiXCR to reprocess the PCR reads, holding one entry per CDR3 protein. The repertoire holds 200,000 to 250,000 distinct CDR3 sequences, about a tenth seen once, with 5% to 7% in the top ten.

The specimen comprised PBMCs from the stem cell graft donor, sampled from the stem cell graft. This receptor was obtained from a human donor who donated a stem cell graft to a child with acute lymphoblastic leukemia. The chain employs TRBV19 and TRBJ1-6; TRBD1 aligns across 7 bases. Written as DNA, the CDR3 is TGTGCCAGTAGTCCCGGACAGGTTGGGGTTTCACCCCTCCACTTT. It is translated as CASSPGQVGVSPLHF.